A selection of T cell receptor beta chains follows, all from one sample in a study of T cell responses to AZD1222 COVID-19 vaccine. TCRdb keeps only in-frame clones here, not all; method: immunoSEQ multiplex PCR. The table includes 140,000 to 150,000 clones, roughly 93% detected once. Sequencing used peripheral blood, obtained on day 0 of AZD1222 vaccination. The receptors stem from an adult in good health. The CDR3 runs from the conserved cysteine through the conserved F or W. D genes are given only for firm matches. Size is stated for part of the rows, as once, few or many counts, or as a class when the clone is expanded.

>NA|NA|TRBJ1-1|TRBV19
TGTGCCAGTAGCCAGAAACCACAGAACACTGAAGCTTTCTTT
CASSQKPQNTEAFF
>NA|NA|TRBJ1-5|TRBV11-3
TGTGCCAGCAGCTTAGTTAGGTGGGGAGGGAAGCTCAATCAGCCCCAGCATTTT
CASSLVRWGGKLNQPQHF
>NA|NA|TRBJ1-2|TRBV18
TGTGCCAGCTCACCAACCACCCGGCATGATGGCTACACCTTC
CASSPTTRHDGYTF
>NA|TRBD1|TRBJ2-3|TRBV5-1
TGCGCCAGCAGCTTGGTACGGACAGGGGTAGATACGCAGTATTTT
CASSLVRTGVDTQYF
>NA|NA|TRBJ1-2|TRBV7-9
TGTGCCAGCAGCCCCCCCAGCCGCTACACCTTC
CASSPPSRYTF
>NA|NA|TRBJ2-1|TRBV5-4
TGTGCCAGCAGTAGCTCGCTACACAATGAGCAGTTCTTC
CASSSSLHNEQFF
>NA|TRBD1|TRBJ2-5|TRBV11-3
TGTGCCAGCAGCTCGGGACAGGGCCAAGAGACCCAGTACTTC
CASSSGQGQETQYF
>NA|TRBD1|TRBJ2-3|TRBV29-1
TGCAGCGTTGGTGGGACAGGGGGCTTCGATACGCAGTATTTT
CSVGGTGGFDTQYF
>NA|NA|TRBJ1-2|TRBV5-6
TGTGCCAGCAGCTTGGATTTGCGGAGATCCATCTATGGCTACACCTTC
CASSLDLRRSIYGYTF
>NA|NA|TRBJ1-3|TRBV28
TGTGCCATCGAAAAGAGTCCAGCAGGAAACACCATATATTTT
CAIEKSPAGNTIYF
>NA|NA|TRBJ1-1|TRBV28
TGTGCCAGCAGTTTCCGTAGAGAAGCTTTCTTT
CASSFRREAFF
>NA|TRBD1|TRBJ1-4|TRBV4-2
TGTGCCAGCAGCCAGGCCGGACAGGCCGATGAAAAACTGTTTTTT
CASSQAGQADEKLFF
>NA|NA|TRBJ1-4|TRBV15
TGTGCCACCAGCAACAGGGTTAGTGCTAATGAAAAACTGTTTTTT
CATSNRVSANEKLFF
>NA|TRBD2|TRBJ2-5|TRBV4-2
TGTGCCAGCAGCCACGGGAGGTCCGTTCAAGAGACCCAGTACTTC
CASSHGRSVQETQYF
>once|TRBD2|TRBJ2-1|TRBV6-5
TGTGCCAGCAGTCCGGGACTAGACAATGAGCAGTTCTTC
CASSPGLDNEQFF
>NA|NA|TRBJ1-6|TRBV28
TGTGCCAGCAGTATCTGGACTGGCGGAAATTCACCCCTCCACTTT
CASSIWTGGNSPLHF
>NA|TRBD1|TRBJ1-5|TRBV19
TGTGCCAGCGGACGCCCCGGACAGGGCTCCAATCAGCCCCAGCATTTT
CASGRPGQGSNQPQHF
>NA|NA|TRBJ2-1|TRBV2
TGTGCCAGCAGTGGAGGGGTGGCCTACAATGAGCAGTTCTTC
CASSGGVAYNEQFF
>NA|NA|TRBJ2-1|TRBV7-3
TGTGCCAGCAGCCCCGGGACTTGGTACAATGAGCAGTTCTTC
CASSPGTWYNEQFF
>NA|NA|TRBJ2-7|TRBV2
TGTGCCAGCAGTGAAAGGACCCTAGGGAGATACGAGCAGTACTTC
CASSERTLGRYEQYF
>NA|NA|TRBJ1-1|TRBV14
TGTGCCAGCAGCCAAGCAGGGATCAGAGCTTTCTTT
CASSQAGIRAFF
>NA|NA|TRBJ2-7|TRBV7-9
TGTGCCAGCAGCTTAGTGGCGGGTTGGGAGCAGTACTTC
CASSLVAGWEQYF
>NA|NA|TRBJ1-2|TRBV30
TGTGCCTGTCCCTTTGAGGACAGTCTTAACTATGGCTACACCTTC
CACPFEDSLNYGYTF
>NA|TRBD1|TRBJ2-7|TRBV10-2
TGCGCCAGCAGTTCGACAGGGGTAGCTAGCGAGCAGTACTTC
CASSSTGVASEQYF
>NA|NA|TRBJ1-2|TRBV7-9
TGTGCCAGCAGCTTTCATGGGGGGGACCCTGGCTACACCTTC
CASSFHGGDPGYTF
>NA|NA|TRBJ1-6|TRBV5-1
TGCGCCAGTACCTTTGGGAATGAAGTTAGTTCACCCCTCCACTTT
CASTFGNEVSSPLHF
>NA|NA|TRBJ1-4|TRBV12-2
TGTGCAAGTCGCTTAGTGGGACCGGGACAGGGGGCAGTTGAAAAACTGTTTTTT
CASRLVGPGQGAVEKLFF
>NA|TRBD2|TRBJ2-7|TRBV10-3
TGTGCCATCAGTGAGTCTCAAGCGGGAGGGCCTTACGAGCAGTACTTC
CAISESQAGGPYEQYF
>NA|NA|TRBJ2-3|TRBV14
TGTGCCAGCAGCCAAAGACGTGGCCGACGGACAGATACGCAGTATTTT
CASSQRRGRRTDTQYF
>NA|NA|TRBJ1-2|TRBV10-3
TGTGCCATCAGTGTGGGGGATAGCGGGGGGAATTATGGCTACACCTTC
CAISVGDSGGNYGYTF
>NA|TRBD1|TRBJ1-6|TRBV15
TGTGCCACCAGCAGAGGAGCGGGACAGGGTAATTCACCCCTCCACTTT
CATSRGAGQGNSPLHF
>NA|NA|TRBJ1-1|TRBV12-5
TGTGCTAGTGGTTTGTTGGACAATGAAGCTTTCTTT
CASGLLDNEAFF
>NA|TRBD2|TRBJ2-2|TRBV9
TGTGCCAGCAGCGTGAGTAGCGGGAGGTCCGGGGAGCTGTTTTTT
CASSVSSGRSGELFF
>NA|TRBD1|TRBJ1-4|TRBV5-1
TGCGCCAGCAGCTTCCGGACAGGGGGCACTGAAAAACTGTTTTTT
CASSFRTGGTEKLFF
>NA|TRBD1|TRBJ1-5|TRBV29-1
TGCAGCGTCGCTCTGACAGGGGGCGCGGGTCAGCCCCAGCATTTT
CSVALTGGAGQPQHF
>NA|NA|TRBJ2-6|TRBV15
TGTGCCACCAGCAGAGCGGGAACTGGGGCCAACGTCCTGACTTTC
CATSRAGTGANVLTF
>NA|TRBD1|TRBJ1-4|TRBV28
TGTGCCAGCAGTTTGGGACAGGGAGTTGAAAAACTGTTTTTT
CASSLGQGVEKLFF
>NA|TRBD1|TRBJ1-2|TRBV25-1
TGTGCCAGCAGTGCCGGACAGGACTATGGCTACACCTTC
CASSAGQDYGYTF
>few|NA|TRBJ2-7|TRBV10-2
TGCGCCAGCAGTGAAACAAGGGAGCTCCCCTACGAGCAGTACTTC
CASSETRELPYEQYF
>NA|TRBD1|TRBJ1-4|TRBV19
TGTGCCAGTAGTCTGTCCAGGGGGAACTCTACAAATGAAAAACTGTTTTTT
CASSLSRGNSTNEKLFF
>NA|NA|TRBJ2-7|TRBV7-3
TGTGCCAGCAGCTTAAGTGGGGGGACCTACGAGCAGTACTTC
CASSLSGGTYEQYF
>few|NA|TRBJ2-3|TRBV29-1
TGCAGCGTTGAAAGGGCGGGGAGGGGGTCAGATACGCAGTATTTT
CSVERAGRGSDTQYF
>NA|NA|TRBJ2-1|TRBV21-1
TGTGCCAGCAGCAAAGATGCCGGTCGAACTAGCGGCCTTCCTAGCTCCTACAATGAGCAGTTCTTC
CASSKDAGRTSGLPSSYNEQFF
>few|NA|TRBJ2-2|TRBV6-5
TGTGCCAGCCTACAAGGGATGGACACCGGGGAGCTGTTTTTT
CASLQGMDTGELFF
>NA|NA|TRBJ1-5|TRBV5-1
TGCGCCAGCAGCTTGGCCGGAAGGGATCAGCCCCAGCATTTT
CASSLAGRDQPQHF
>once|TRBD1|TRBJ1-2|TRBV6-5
TGTGCCAGCACCCGGACAGGGAGTGGCTACACCTTC
CASTRTGSGYTF
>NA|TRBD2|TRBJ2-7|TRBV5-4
TGTGCCAGCAGCTTGGAGACTAGCGGGAGATACGAGCAGTACTTC
CASSLETSGRYEQYF
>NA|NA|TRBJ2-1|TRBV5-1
TGCGCCAGCAGCCCGTTGACTTGGAGGAGGGATGAGCAGTTCTTC
CASSPLTWRRDEQFF
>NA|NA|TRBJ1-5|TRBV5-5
TGTGCCAGCAGCGGAAGGCAGCCCCAGCATTTT
CASSGRQPQHF
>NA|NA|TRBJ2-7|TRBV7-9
TGTGCCAGCAGCTTAGCCGGTTCCTACGAGCAGTACTTC
CASSLAGSYEQYF
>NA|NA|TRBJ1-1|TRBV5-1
TGCGCCAGCAGCCCCCCAGACGCTACTACTGAAGCTTTCTTT
CASSPPDATTEAFF
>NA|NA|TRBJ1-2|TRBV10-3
TGTGCCATCAGTATGACTGGTGGCTACACCTTC
CAISMTGGYTF